This T cell receptor beta chain was obtained from a study of T cells in Graves' hyperthyroidism and ophthalmopathy. Turning to the study itself: Peripheral blood was taken when the disease was first diagnosed, before any treatment began.

The CDR3 length is 15 residues. V shed 8 bases and J shed 9 bases, with 26 bases lying between them. Germline V lookup: CDR1 LNHNV, CDR2 YYDKDF (reference sequence). RNA transcripts yielded amplified TCR beta CDR3 regions. The HTBI primer set was used in a first-round RT-PCR of the TCR CDR3. TCRdb re-called the multiplex PCR reads with MiXCR, one entry per CDR3 protein. The table lists hundreds of thousands of distinct CDR3 sequences, 17% of them singletons. Whole-study results and caveats: The model identified upcoming ophthalmopathy a median approximately six months ahead of onset. A model using 13 V-J features told ophthalmopathy apart from stable hyperthyroidism. Among thyroid clonotypes expanded above 0.001, most also appeared in blood.

Remarks on this clonotype: Its target is not known.

This clonotype was obtained from a woman aged 18-29 years with Graves' ophthalmopathy. The J gene is TRBJ2-7, the V gene TRBV15; TRBD2 might be the D (5 bases). Sequencing input: blood. The CDR3 DNA reads TGTGCCACCCTTCCCGACTATGGGTCCCGCGAGGGGCAGTACTTC. Protein product: CATLPDYGSREGQYF.